This TCR beta chain was profiled in a study of CD8 T cells in ankylosing spondylitis. Study-level results: Disease-linked clones were found to be CD8+ and relatively rare in peripheral blood. A TCR beta motif of fewer than ten highly homologous variants appeared characteristic of ankylosing spondylitis blood.

Trimming took off 0 bases at V and 7 bases at J, with 10 bases between the two ends. Germline loops: CDR1 SGHRS, CDR2 YFSETQ. The CDR3 covers 13 residues. Note on this clonotype: Its antigen is currently unknown.

Each CDR3 protein is one row after TCRdb ran MiXCR on the 5' RACE reads. Altogether fewer than 500,000 distinct CDR3 sequences are present, under 25% being singletons, with the ten largest covering approximately 16%. The chain links TRBV5-1 to TRBJ1-1; D is undetermined. The clonotype originates from a male donor with ankylosing spondylitis. Sequences were obtained from blood, either unsorted or a sorted T cell fraction (not recorded which). CDR3 sequence (DNA): TGCGCCAGCAGCTTGGACCAGGATAGTGAAGCTTTCTTT. Residues: CASSLDQDSEAFF.